This record covers a single T cell receptor beta chain. Libraries were prepared by immunoSEQ multiplex PCR; TCRdb keeps only in-frame clonotypes and omits some of them. The sample holds about 88,000 clones; around 92% are singletons and the top ten take over 0.2%. The data derive from a study of technical replicates of blood from a few donors. The CDR3 totals 12 residues. From germline, CDR1 is MNHEY and CDR2 SMNVEV (reference sequence). The ends were cut back, 2 bases at V and 4 bases at J, with 5 bases in the middle. The TCR sequence derives from a human donor in good health. Sequencing was performed on T cells isolated from PBMCs. This chain uses TRBV27 with TRBJ2-5; maybe TRBD2 (5 bases). The chain's CDR3 is CASSLRGETQYF. The CDR3 bases are TGTGCCAGCAGTTTACGGGGAGAGACCCAGTACTTC.